These 8 T cell receptor beta chains came from one sample sequenced in a study of blood T cell repertoires in COVID-19. TCRdb's table, derived via immunoSEQ multiplex PCR, lists solely in-frame clones and lacks some. The sample holds about 370,000 clones; roughly 90% are singletons and the top ten take around 2.8%. What was sequenced was peripheral blood. The receptors stem from a woman aged 25 to 39 with COVID-19, enrolled during active disease.

The chain recombines TRBV4-2 with TRBJ1-2; D is perhaps TRBD1 (5 bases). This CDR3 has 14 amino acids. Germline CDR1 reads LGHNA; CDR2 reads YNFKEQ. V shed 3 bases and J shed 1 base, with 9 bases lying between them. Written as DNA, the CDR3 is TGTGCCAGCAGCCAGTCAAGGGGTAACTATGGCTACACCTTC. It is translated as CASSQSRGNYGYTF.

The rearrangement uses TRBV11-3 and TRBJ2-5; 10 bases are a match to TRBD1. Germline loops: CDR1 SGHNT, CDR2 YENEEA. The CDR3 has 16 amino acids. V gave up 5 bases and J gave up 2 bases; unmatched junction bases: 8. In DNA, the CDR3 is TGTGCCAGCAGCCCCGGGACAGGGGAGCAGCAAGAGACCCAGTACTTC. This encodes CASSPGTGEQQETQYF.

The chain uses TRBV7-9 and TRBJ1-3, with 7 positions matching TRBD1. This CDR3 is 14 amino acids long. Unmatched junction bases numbered 4, after V lost 7 bases and J lost 1 base. Germline V gene sequence: CDR1 SEHNR, CDR2 FQNEAQ (reference sequence). The CDR3 protein is CASTWTGSGNTIYF. CDR3 nucleotide sequence: TGTGCCAGCACCTGGACAGGTTCTGGAAACACCATATATTTT.

The chain links TRBV5-8 to TRBJ1-4; tentatively, D is TRBD1 (6 bases). Germline V lookup: CDR1 SGHTS, CDR2 YDEGEE. The V end lost 4 bases, the J end lost 5 bases, and 15 bases lay between the germline ends. The CDR3 runs 15 residues. The CDR3 loop reads CASSLPTGSNEKLFF. CDR3 in DNA: TGTGCCAGCAGCCTCCCGACAGGTTCGAATGAAAAACTGTTTTTT.

The chain recombines TRBV19 with TRBJ1-6; 9 bases align to TRBD1. The CDR3 covers 14 residues. Germline V gene lookup returns CDR1 LNHDA and CDR2 SQIVND (reference sequence). Trimming cost V 9 bases and J 10 bases; bases outside gene matches: 10. The chain's CDR3 is CASRTGGVESPLHF. The CDR3 coding sequence is TGTGCCAGCAGAACAGGGGGCGTAGAGTCACCCCTCCACTTT.

This clone has a single count. The chain carries TRBV5-1 and TRBJ2-5; no reliable D call. Trimming took off 1 base at V and 0 bases at J, with 10 bases between the two ends. Germline V gene data show CDR1 as SGHRS and CDR2 as YFSETQ. This CDR3 region has 15 residues. This CDR3 is CASSLSGEYQETQYF. In DNA form, the CDR3 reads TGCGCCAGCAGCTTGTCAGGCGAGTACCAAGAGACCCAGTACTTC. The whole variable domain, filled in from reference TRBV5-1 and TRBJ2-5, reads KAGVTQTPRYLIKTRGQQVTLSCSPISGHRSVSWYQQTPGQGLQFLFEYFSETQRNKGNFPGRFSGRQFSNSRSEMNVSTLELGDSALYLCASSLSGEYQETQYFGPGTRLLVL.

V usage is TRBV30 and J usage is TRBJ2-1, with D perhaps TRBD2 (6 bases). The V and J ends lost 2 bases and 10 bases respectively, with 12 bases between them. This CDR3 has 12 residues. Germline-derived CDR1 and CDR2 are GTSNPN and SVGIG (reference sequence). The CDR3 bases are TGTGCCTGGAGTTCGACTAGGGAAGAGCAGTTCTTC. It specifies CAWSSTREEQFF.

The rearrangement links TRBV10-1 to TRBJ2-3, with 8 bases that match TRBD1. Per the germline V gene, CDR1 is WNHNN and CDR2 is SYGVQD (reference sequence). The CDR3 has 14 amino acids. V lost 6 bases and J lost 3; bases outside the gene matches: 5. The CDR3 loop reads CASSTGQGTDTQYF. Here the CDR3 DNA reads TGCGCCAGCAGCACTGGACAGGGAACAGATACGCAGTATTTT.